This is a list of T cell receptor beta chains from one sample in a study of blood T cell repertoires in COVID-19. The table came from immunoSEQ multiplex PCR; TCRdb's copy has only in-frame clones and leaves some out. The profile shows hundreds of thousands of clones, over 75% of them singletons. Source material: PBMCs or T cells enriched from blood (not recorded which). The source is a woman aged 55-70 years who had recovered from COVID-19. Each CDR3 is given without its conserved first and last residue. The D gene is left open where the match is weak. Size is stated for part of the rows, as once, few or many counts, or as a class when the clone is expanded.

J gene	V gene	clone size	D gene	CDR3 protein
TRBJ2-1	TRBV27	NA	TRBD2	ASSRGTSGGEQF
TRBJ2-1	TRBV14	NA	TRBD2	ASSQEARLAGPRGNEQF
TRBJ2-1	TRBV7-6	NA	NA	ASSLFTGAGEQF
TRBJ1-3	TRBV12-3/TRBV12-4	NA	TRBD1	ASIQGSGNTIY
TRBJ1-1	TRBV10-1	NA	NA	ASSGRLNTEAF
TRBJ2-7	TRBV5-1	NA	TRBD1	ASSPRDSDYEQY
TRBJ1-3	TRBV7-6	NA	NA	ASSLWWQNSGNTIY
TRBJ2-5	TRBV15	NA	NA	ATSRGSGTNQETQY
TRBJ2-4	TRBV10-3	few	NA	AISQNPMTSSNIQY
TRBJ2-5	TRBV4-1	NA	TRBD2	ASSQEHRGRAGTQY
TRBJ2-5	TRBV7-2	NA	TRBD2	ASSLAPGAGGQGTQY
TRBJ1-2	TRBV9	NA	NA	ASSAGDGSVGYT
TRBJ2-1	TRBV30	NA	NA	AWRLTTGGEQF
TRBJ1-2	TRBV29-1	NA	NA	SVAPGAADYGYT
TRBJ1-3	TRBV4-2	NA	TRBD1	ASSLAGTVSSGNTIY
TRBJ2-4	TRBV7-2	NA	TRBD2	ASSLVWASGGRTKNIQY
TRBJ2-3	TRBV6-1	NA	NA	ASSDRIRTDTQY
TRBJ2-1	TRBV27	NA	TRBD1	ASSTLLTGGGGNEQF
TRBJ1-2	TRBV3-1/TRBV3-2	NA	NA	ASTLREGDYGYT
TRBJ1-1	TRBV6-5	few	NA	ATGGREVTEAF
TRBJ2-1	TRBV14	NA	TRBD2	ASNWGGRASDEQF
TRBJ1-5	TRBV7-2	NA	TRBD1	ASSSYPGQAINQPQH
TRBJ1-1	TRBV19	few	NA	ASSIRGGNTEAF
TRBJ1-2	TRBV11-2	once	TRBD1	ASSLGQANYGYT
TRBJ2-1	TRBV7-9	NA	TRBD2	ASSPTSGGASYNEQF
TRBJ2-1	TRBV2	NA	TRBD2	ASRAGTSGYNEQF
TRBJ2-3	TRBV4-1	NA	NA	ASSWGVGTDTQY
TRBJ1-1	TRBV19	once	NA	ASSSQSTGNTEAF
TRBJ2-1	TRBV5-1	NA	TRBD2	ASSPLLAGGPF